Here is one T cell receptor (beta chain) with its context. Which antigen it targets is not known. Base qualities are not provided; no much larger clone lies one nucleotide away. TCRbeta CDR3 regions were amplified from genomic DNA by means of the immunoSEQ Assay, a bias-controlled multiplex PCR. Regarding the original processing steps: Within the assay, amplification of reference gene primers was used to estimate how many nucleated cells each sample contained. To quantify the absolute abundance of each unique TCRbeta CDR3 rearrangement, sequence reads were collapsed and filtered. For each sample, productive Simpson clonality was calculated as the square root of Simpson's diversity index across productive rearrangements. In its TCRdb copy, this immuneACCESS table keeps in-frame sequences only and misses some clones. Where compared with another copy, unresolved V genes explain less than half of these, and the others have no known cause. D and trimming were read from the DNA, whereas the V and J calls and clone size are those reported in that table. The sample table contains fewer than 200,000 clones; only one count was recorded for roughly 80% of them. More than 7.5% of the sample goes to the ten largest clones.

In Seattle, one collaborating source enrolled patients while the infection was active and tracked those patients longitudinally over the course of disease. Each collaborating institution followed its own protocols to collect whole blood in K2EDTA tubes. For TCRbeta analysis, collaborators shipped samples as frozen whole blood, isolated PBMCs, or DNA extracted from either of those sample types. V and J are trimmed by 7 bases and 6 bases, and the gene matches miss 16 bases of the junction. CDR3 length: 17 amino acids, cysteine to phenylalanine. Of all the DNA, just the CDR3 is kept, 51 bases in frame from base 1. Reading the germline V gene (reference sequence) gives CDR1 LNHDA and CDR2 SQIVND. This sample was taken from a study of blood T cell repertoires in COVID-19 (dated by TCRdb to the early 2020s). General notes on the study: Collaborator samples came from the United States, Italy and Spain and covered acute and convalescent phases of COVID-19. The material from the prospective study consisted of cDNA or gDNA derived from T cells, B-cell-depleted T cells, or PBMCs. The samples were drawn from the first 160 participants of the ongoing ImmuneRACE study and from 1,254 subjects provided by 6 global collaborators. Deeply sampled blood TCRbeta repertoires from subjects exposed to, actively infected with, or recovered from COVID-19 were included in the dataset. Where available, HLA class I and class II types were taken from metadata supplied by the sample provider and were not determined by assay-based typing. A freely available public database, intended as a resource for researchers studying the immune response to SARS-CoV-2, is where the repertoires were released. Nearly every sample came with metadata listing a de-identified subject ID, COVID-19 status, age in years and sex.

Results and caveats for the whole study, not just this receptor: The quantity of clinical and demographic metadata differed by source and by participant and was supplied without curation.

This receptor was taken from a woman aged 70 to 79 with COVID-19, enrolled during active disease. Recombination linked TRBV19 to TRBJ2-1; 9 of the junction bases match TRBD2. The sample comprised peripheral blood. In nucleotides, the sequence is TGTGCCAGTACTCCCACCGCGGCTAGCGGGAAACCCAATGAGCAGTTCTTC. Its protein is CASTPTAASGKPNEQFF. With the portions outside the CDR3 filled from the reference TRBV19 and TRBJ2-1 genes, the complete variable region becomes DGGITQSPKYLFRKEGQNVTLSCEQNLNHDAMYWYRQDPGQGLRLIYYSQIVNDFQKGDIAEGYSVSREKKESFPLTVTSAQKNPTAFYLCASTPTAASGKPNEQFFGPGTRLTVL.